Listed below are T cell receptor beta chains from one sample, sequenced in a study of radiation and T cells in renal cell carcinoma. This table comes from immunoSEQ multiplex PCR, and its TCRdb copy is limited to in-frame clones, with some not included. The sample carries over 55,000 clones, around 77% recorded once. This specimen consisted of blood, obtained from a patient whose treatment included radiotherapy and nephrectomy. These receptors were obtained from a man aged 60-69 years with renal cell carcinoma. Both conserved end residues are part of each CDR3. D genes are given only for firm matches. Rows give clone size only sometimes, using once, few, many, or a class for an expanded clone.

J gene: TRBJ2-3
D gene: -
clone size: -
V gene: TRBV21-1
CDR3 DNA: TGTGCCAGCAGCATCCGGACTAGCGGGAGGAACACAGATACGCAGTATTTT
CDR3 protein: CASSIRTSGRNTDTQYF

J gene: TRBJ2-5
D gene: TRBD2
clone size: -
V gene: TRBV4-3
CDR3 DNA: TGCGCCAGCAGCCAAGAGGGAGGGCGGGGGGTGTACCAAGAGACCCAGTACTTC
CDR3 protein: CASSQEGGRGVYQETQYF

J gene: TRBJ2-1
D gene: -
clone size: few
V gene: TRBV19
CDR3 DNA: TGTGCCAGTAGTATGGGATGGCTATGGGGGGACAATGAGCAGTTCTTC
CDR3 protein: CASSMGWLWGDNEQFF

J gene: TRBJ2-6
D gene: TRBD2
clone size: -
V gene: TRBV5-3
CDR3 DNA: TGTGCCAGAAGCTTGATAGGCGCCGGGACTAGCTGTGGGGCCAACGTCCTGACTTTC
CDR3 protein: CARSLIGAGTSCGANVLTF

J gene: TRBJ2-2
D gene: TRBD2
clone size: -
V gene: TRBV7-2
CDR3 DNA: TGTGCCAGCAGCTTAGTGGCTAGCGGGGGGGCGAACACCGGGGAGCTGTTTTTT
CDR3 protein: CASSLVASGGANTGELFF

J gene: TRBJ1-2
D gene: -
clone size: -
V gene: TRBV29-1
CDR3 DNA: TGCAGCGTTGCAAGGGGACCATATGGCTACACCTTC
CDR3 protein: CSVARGPYGYTF

J gene: TRBJ2-7
D gene: TRBD1
clone size: -
V gene: TRBV2
CDR3 DNA: TGTGCCAGCAGGGGGGGACAGGGGTCCACCTACGAGCAGTACTTC
CDR3 protein: CASRGGQGSTYEQYF

J gene: TRBJ1-5
D gene: -
clone size: -
V gene: TRBV28
CDR3 DNA: TGTGCCAGCAGGTTGGGGGGTCAGGGACGACAGCCCCAGCATTTT
CDR3 protein: CASRLGGQGRQPQHF

J gene: TRBJ2-1
D gene: -
clone size: few
V gene: TRBV7-9
CDR3 DNA: TGTGCCAGCAGTCGGACTAACAATGAGCAGTTCTTC
CDR3 protein: CASSRTNNEQFF

J gene: TRBJ1-2
D gene: -
clone size: few
V gene: TRBV7-9
CDR3 DNA: TGTGCCAGCAGCCCACGATTAGGGAGCCAAAAGAACTATGGCTACACCTTC
CDR3 protein: CASSPRLGSQKNYGYTF

J gene: TRBJ1-1
D gene: -
clone size: -
V gene: TRBV7-2
CDR3 DNA: TGTGCCAGCAGCTTAACAGAGAACACTGAAGCTTTCTTT
CDR3 protein: CASSLTENTEAFF

J gene: TRBJ1-1
D gene: TRBD1
clone size: -
V gene: TRBV6-1
CDR3 DNA: TGTGCCAGCAGCCGGACAGGTGTAATGAACACTGAAGCTTTCTTT
CDR3 protein: CASSRTGVMNTEAFF

J gene: TRBJ1-1
D gene: -
clone size: once
V gene: TRBV29-1
CDR3 DNA: TGCAGCGTTGGCCTCCGGGGGGGCATGAACACTGAAGCTTTCTTT
CDR3 protein: CSVGLRGGMNTEAFF

J gene: TRBJ1-2
D gene: -
clone size: -
V gene: TRBV18
CDR3 DNA: TGTGCCAGCTCACCTCGCGGGGGTATTAACTATGGCTACACCTTC
CDR3 protein: CASSPRGGINYGYTF

J gene: TRBJ1-2
D gene: -
clone size: few
V gene: TRBV10-3
CDR3 DNA: TGTGCCATCAGGGGCAGACCTGCCGATAAGGATATTAACTATGGCTACACCTTC
CDR3 protein: CAIRGRPADKDINYGYTF

J gene: TRBJ2-7
D gene: -
clone size: -
V gene: TRBV7-8
CDR3 DNA: TGTGCCAGCAGCTTAGATGGCTATAACTTTTACGAGCAGTACTTC
CDR3 protein: CASSLDGYNFYEQYF

J gene: TRBJ1-1
D gene: -
clone size: -
V gene: TRBV7-6
CDR3 DNA: TGTGCCAGCAGCGCAATGAACACTGAAGCTTTCTTT
CDR3 protein: CASSAMNTEAFF

J gene: TRBJ2-2
D gene: TRBD2
clone size: -
V gene: TRBV5-4
CDR3 DNA: TGTGCCAGCAGCTTAATGACGGGAGGAGGTGTAGCCGGGGAGCTGTTTTTT
CDR3 protein: CASSLMTGGGVAGELFF

J gene: TRBJ2-2
D gene: TRBD1
clone size: -
V gene: TRBV4-1
CDR3 DNA: TGCGCCAGCAGCCAAGATAGACAGGGAAACACCGGGGAGCTGTTTTTT
CDR3 protein: CASSQDRQGNTGELFF

J gene: TRBJ2-5
D gene: -
clone size: -
V gene: TRBV9
CDR3 DNA: TGTGCCAGCAGCCCTGGGACTCTGCGGGAGACCCAGTACTTC
CDR3 protein: CASSPGTLRETQYF

J gene: TRBJ2-2
D gene: -
clone size: -
V gene: TRBV7-9
CDR3 DNA: TGTGCCAGCAGCTTAACGGGCCCGGGCACCGGGGAGCTGTTTTTT
CDR3 protein: CASSLTGPGTGELFF

J gene: TRBJ2-7
D gene: TRBD1
clone size: -
V gene: TRBV19
CDR3 DNA: TGTGCCAGTAGCCCTCAGGGGGAATGGTACGAGCAGTACTTC
CDR3 protein: CASSPQGEWYEQYF

J gene: TRBJ1-3
D gene: TRBD1
clone size: -
V gene: TRBV13
CDR3 DNA: TGTGCCAGCAGCGCCGGGGACAGGGGATCGTATTTT
CDR3 protein: CASSAGDRGSYF

J gene: TRBJ2-5
D gene: TRBD1
clone size: -
V gene: TRBV15
CDR3 DNA: TGTGCCACCAGTACAGGGGGACGTGAGACCCAGTACTTC
CDR3 protein: CATSTGGRETQYF

J gene: TRBJ2-6
D gene: TRBD1
clone size: -
V gene: TRBV27
CDR3 DNA: TGTGCCAGCAGTTTAGGCTCAGGGGGTTGGGGATCTGGGGCCAACGTCCTGACTTTC
CDR3 protein: CASSLGSGGWGSGANVLTF

J gene: TRBJ2-3
D gene: -
clone size: -
V gene: TRBV10-3
CDR3 DNA: TGTGCCATCAGCCGGGACACCGGAGCAGATACGCAGTATTTT
CDR3 protein: CAISRDTGADTQYF

J gene: TRBJ2-1
D gene: TRBD2
clone size: -
V gene: TRBV5-1
CDR3 DNA: TGCGCCAGCAAGCCGGGGGGGAGCTCCTACAATGAGCAGTTCTTC
CDR3 protein: CASKPGGSSYNEQFF

J gene: TRBJ2-7
D gene: TRBD1
clone size: -
V gene: TRBV7-9
CDR3 DNA: TGTGCCAGCAGCCAACCGCCCAGGGACAGGGGCCACGAGCAGTACTTC
CDR3 protein: CASSQPPRDRGHEQYF

J gene: TRBJ2-4
D gene: TRBD1
clone size: -
V gene: TRBV10-1
CDR3 DNA: TGCGCCAGCAGTGAGTCGATATCAGGGGGCACTCCGGCCAAAAACATTCAGTACTTC
CDR3 protein: CASSESISGGTPAKNIQYF

J gene: TRBJ2-3
D gene: -
clone size: -
V gene: TRBV4-2
CDR3 DNA: TGTGCCAGCAGCCCGACGAGAGGGAGCACAGATACGCAGTATTTT
CDR3 protein: CASSPTRGSTDTQYF

J gene: TRBJ1-1
D gene: -
clone size: few
V gene: TRBV27
CDR3 DNA: TGTGCCAGCAGTCGGAACACTGAAGCTTTCTTT
CDR3 protein: CASSRNTEAFF

J gene: TRBJ1-5
D gene: -
clone size: -
V gene: TRBV12-5
CDR3 DNA: TGTGCTAGTGGTTTGGGAGGGAGTGATCAGCCCCAGCATTTT
CDR3 protein: CASGLGGSDQPQHF

J gene: TRBJ1-1
D gene: -
clone size: -
V gene: TRBV5-5
CDR3 DNA: TGTGCCAGCAGCTTGAGTCCGAGTAACACTGAAGCTTTCTTT
CDR3 protein: CASSLSPSNTEAFF

J gene: TRBJ1-2
D gene: -
clone size: -
V gene: TRBV19
CDR3 DNA: TGTGCCGTAGACCCGGGACCGAGCTATGGCTACACCTTC
CDR3 protein: CAVDPGPSYGYTF

J gene: TRBJ1-1
D gene: -
clone size: -
V gene: TRBV19
CDR3 DNA: TGTGCCAGTACGGTGGGGGGCACTGAAGCTTTCTTT
CDR3 protein: CASTVGGTEAFF

J gene: TRBJ2-1
D gene: -
clone size: few
V gene: TRBV11-3
CDR3 DNA: TGTGCCAGCAGGGAGACCTACTCCTACAATGAGCAGTTCTTC
CDR3 protein: CASRETYSYNEQFF

J gene: TRBJ2-1
D gene: TRBD2
clone size: -
V gene: TRBV18
CDR3 DNA: TGTGCCAGCCAGCCCGGGAGGAACAATGAGCAGTTCTTC
CDR3 protein: CASQPGRNNEQFF

J gene: TRBJ1-2
D gene: -
clone size: -
V gene: TRBV4-2
CDR3 DNA: TGTGCCAGCAGCCAAGCCGGGGGTGCTTCTGGCTACACCTTC
CDR3 protein: CASSQAGGASGYTF

J gene: TRBJ1-6
D gene: -
clone size: -
V gene: TRBV18
CDR3 DNA: TGTGCCAGCTCACGCGGCGGCGACTCCTATAATTCACCCCTCCACTTT
CDR3 protein: CASSRGGDSYNSPLHF

J gene: TRBJ1-2
D gene: -
clone size: -
V gene: TRBV29-1
CDR3 DNA: TGCAGCGTTGATCAGGGGCCAGACACCTTC
CDR3 protein: CSVDQGPDTF

J gene: TRBJ1-1
D gene: TRBD1
clone size: -
V gene: TRBV2
CDR3 DNA: TGTGCCAGCAGAACACAGGGGACCCCCACTGAAGCTTTCTTT
CDR3 protein: CASRTQGTPTEAFF

J gene: TRBJ1-1
D gene: -
clone size: -
V gene: TRBV6-1
CDR3 DNA: TGTGCCAGCAGTGCGGATTGGACAGCACTGAACACTGAAGCTTTCTTT
CDR3 protein: CASSADWTALNTEAFF

J gene: TRBJ1-5
D gene: -
clone size: -
V gene: TRBV10-2
CDR3 DNA: TGCGCCAGCAGTGGTCACAGGGCGAGCAATCAGCCCCAGCATTTT
CDR3 protein: CASSGHRASNQPQHF

J gene: TRBJ2-3
D gene: -
clone size: -
V gene: TRBV5-1
CDR3 DNA: TGCGCCAGCAGCTTGGACGCGGGTGTGACAGATACGCAGTATTTT
CDR3 protein: CASSLDAGVTDTQYF

J gene: TRBJ1-2
D gene: -
clone size: -
V gene: TRBV28
CDR3 DNA: TGTGCCAGCAGGGGGGGGATGGCGTATGGCTACACCTTC
CDR3 protein: CASRGGMAYGYTF

J gene: TRBJ1-5
D gene: -
clone size: -
V gene: TRBV6-1
CDR3 DNA: TGTGCCAGCAGTCCAGGGACGGATAGCAATCAGCCCCAGCATTTT
CDR3 protein: CASSPGTDSNQPQHF

J gene: TRBJ1-1
D gene: TRBD1
clone size: once
V gene: TRBV4-2
CDR3 DNA: TGTGCCAGCAGCCTCCAGATTGGGCAGGGGGGCACTGAAGCTTTCTTT
CDR3 protein: CASSLQIGQGGTEAFF

J gene: TRBJ2-7
D gene: -
clone size: -
V gene: TRBV15
CDR3 DNA: TGTGCCACCAGCAGAGGAGGCCTCAGGACCTACGAGCAGTACTTC
CDR3 protein: CATSRGGLRTYEQYF

J gene: TRBJ2-7
D gene: -
clone size: -
V gene: TRBV6-5
CDR3 DNA: TGTGCCAACAGCTCCCGGGCCCGAGGGAGCGAGCAGTACTTC
CDR3 protein: CANSSRARGSEQYF

J gene: TRBJ2-1
D gene: TRBD2
clone size: -
V gene: TRBV7-8
CDR3 DNA: TGTGCCAGCAGCTCAAGGCCCGGTGGTCTAGCGGGATACAATGAGCAGTTCTTC
CDR3 protein: CASSSRPGGLAGYNEQFF

J gene: TRBJ2-1
D gene: -
clone size: -
V gene: TRBV29-1
CDR3 DNA: TGCAGCGTTGGAGGGGAAACAGGGTACAATGAGCAGTTCTTC
CDR3 protein: CSVGGETGYNEQFF

J gene: TRBJ1-4
D gene: TRBD1
clone size: few
V gene: TRBV29-1
CDR3 DNA: TGCAGCGTTGCCTCGGACAGGGAACTTGAAAAACTGTTTTTT
CDR3 protein: CSVASDRELEKLFF